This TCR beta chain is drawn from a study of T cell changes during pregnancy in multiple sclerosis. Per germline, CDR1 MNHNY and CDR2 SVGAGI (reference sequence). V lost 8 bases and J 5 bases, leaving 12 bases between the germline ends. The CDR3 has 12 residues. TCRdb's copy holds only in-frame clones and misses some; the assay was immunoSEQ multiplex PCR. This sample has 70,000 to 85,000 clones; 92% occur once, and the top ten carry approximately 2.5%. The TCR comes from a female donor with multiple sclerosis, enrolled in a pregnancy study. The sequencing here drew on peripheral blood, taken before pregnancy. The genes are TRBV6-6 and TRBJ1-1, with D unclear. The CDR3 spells CASAQVVTEAFF. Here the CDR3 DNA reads TGTGCCAGCGCTCAGGTTGTGACTGAAGCTTTCTTT.